The 17 T cell receptor beta chains given below trace back to one sample, sequenced in a study of T cells in Graves' hyperthyroidism and ophthalmopathy. Researchers amplified the TCR beta CDR3 regions from RNA transcripts. A first-round RT-PCR of the TCR CDR3 used the HTBI primer set. A single record per CDR3 protein comes from TCRdb applying MiXCR to the multiplex PCR reads. The table includes 400,000 to 600,000 distinct CDR3 sequences, roughly 15% detected once. The sequencing input was blood. The source of these receptors is a woman between 25 and 40 years old with Graves' ophthalmopathy.

The chain combines TRBV10-3 with TRBJ2-5; TRBD2 might be the D (5 bases). Trimming removed 3 bases from V and 3 bases from J, with 5 bases in between. The CDR3 is 12 amino acids. CDR1 ENHRY and CDR2 SYGVKD come from the germline V gene. CDR3 sequence reads: CAISDGKETQYF. The CDR3 nucleotides are TGTGCCATCAGTGACGGGAAAGAGACCCAGTACTTC.

This clonotype was recorded many times. The rearrangement joins TRBV28 to TRBJ2-1, with 8 bases identical to TRBD1. V was clipped by 6 bases and J by 8 bases; unmatched bases: 3. Germline V gene lookup returns CDR1 MDHEN and CDR2 SYDVKM. The CDR3 extends over 12 amino acids. CDR3 sequence: CASSQGAYEQFF. CDR3 nucleotides: TGTGCCAGCAGCCAGGGGGCGTATGAGCAGTTCTTC.

This clonotype occurred many times. V and J are TRBV7-2 and TRBJ2-7; D perhaps matches TRBD1 (6 bases). The V gene's germline CDR1 is SGHTA and CDR2 FQGNSA. CDR3 length: 14 amino acids. V was cut by 3 bases and J by 1 base, with 10 bases left in between. DNA for the CDR3: TGTGCCAGCAGCTTCCGGGACACTTCCTACGAGCAGTACTTC. Amino acid sequence: CASSFRDTSYEQYF.

This clonotype was observed at least ten times. V usage is TRBV12-3 or TRBV12-4 and J usage is TRBJ2-5; D may be TRBD1 (7 bases). The CDR3 loop spans 15 amino acids. Trimming took off 3 bases at V and 5 bases at J, with 16 bases between the two ends. The CDR3 here is CASSFLGPGGETQYF. CDR3 sequence (DNA): TGTGCCAGCAGTTTTCTGGGTCCAGGGGGGGAGACCCAGTACTTC.

In its sample, this clonotype was seen a few times. CDR3 in DNA: TGTGCCAGCAGCTTCATAAACCCGAAGGGGCGCCACACCGGGGAGCTGTTTTTT. This encodes CASSFINPKGRHTGELFF. The V call is TRBV7-9, the J call TRBJ2-2, with TRBD1 as a possible D gene (5 bases). V gave up 3 bases and J gave up 3 bases, with 20 bases separating them. The CDR3 length is 18 residues. Germline values: CDR1 SEHNR, CDR2 FQNEAQ (reference sequence).

V usage is TRBV14 and J usage is TRBJ1-1, with D possibly being TRBD1 (6 bases). This CDR3 is 17 amino acids long. The germline gives CDR1 SGHDN, CDR2 FVKESK. The V gene lost 0 bases and the J gene lost 0 bases, with 14 bases spanning the gap. In nucleotides, the CDR3 is TGTGCCAGCAGCCAAGATCTGGGTCCAGGGGTGAACACTGAAGCTTTCTTT. As protein: CASSQDLGPGVNTEAFF.

This chain connects TRBV28 to TRBJ2-5, with a weak D call TRBD1 (5 bases). V shed 3 bases and J shed 0 bases, with 8 bases lying between them. Germline V lookup: CDR1 MDHEN, CDR2 SYDVKM. The CDR3 runs 14 residues. CDR3 amino acids: CASSFWTNQETQYF. Written as DNA, the CDR3 is TGTGCCAGCAGTTTTTGGACAAACCAAGAGACCCAGTACTTC.

This clonotype was picked up a small number of times. This chain joins TRBV10-3 and TRBJ2-1; 9 nucleotides match TRBD2. With V trimmed by 0 bases and J by 9 bases, 6 bases remained unmatched. The CDR3 extends over 15 amino acids. Germline values: CDR1 ENHRY, CDR2 SYGVKD. Here the CDR3 DNA reads TGTGCCATCAGTGAGTCAGTGCTAGCGGGAACTGAGCAGTTCTTC. Its protein is CAISESVLAGTEQFF.

This clonotype occurred many times. The J gene is TRBJ2-7, the V gene TRBV5-1; 8 positions match TRBD2. CDR1 and CDR2 from the germline V gene are SGHRS and YFSETQ. CDR3 length: 15 amino acids. V dropped 3 bases and J dropped 7; count of bases not matched to a gene: 12. The CDR3 sequence: CASSSVLTGGQEQYF. CDR3 nucleotides: TGCGCCAGCAGCTCCGTTCTCACGGGAGGGCAAGAGCAGTACTTC. Looking up the rest from reference TRBV5-1 and TRBJ2-7 gives the full variable domain: KAGVTQTPRYLIKTRGQQVTLSCSPISGHRSVSWYQQTPGQGLQFLFEYFSETQRNKGNFPGRFSGRQFSNSRSEMNVSTLELGDSALYLCASSSVLTGGQEQYFGPGTRLTVT.

This clonotype was detected only a few times. V is TRBV10-2 and J is TRBJ2-1; D call uncertain. From germline, CDR1 is WSHSY and CDR2 SAAADI. Trimming cost V 2 bases and J 0 bases, with 5 bases left between them. The CDR3 is made up of 14 amino acids. The CDR3 region has the DNA TGCGCCAGCAGTGAGCCAAGCTCCTACAATGAGCAGTTCTTC. Protein sequence: CASSEPSSYNEQFF.

In this sample, this clonotype turned up many times. The chain recombines TRBV6-1 with TRBJ2-7, with TRBD2 identical over 15 bases. Germline values: CDR1 MNHNS, CDR2 SASEGT. The V and J ends lost 0 bases and 0 bases, in that order; junction bases with no gene match: 12. The CDR3 contains 21 residues. The CDR3 is CASSEAVYRGLAGGLSYEQYF. In nucleotides, the CDR3 is TGTGCCAGCAGTGAAGCGGTCTACAGGGGACTAGCGGGAGGACTCTCCTACGAGCAGTACTTC.

The chain is built from TRBV7-2 and TRBJ2-5; the D is unclear. The V and J ends lost 6 bases and 4 bases respectively, with 24 bases between them. Germline V gene data show CDR1 as SGHTA and CDR2 as FQGNSA. CDR3 length: 17 residues. The CDR3 region is CASSQGGKGLVGETQYF. Written as DNA, the CDR3 is TGTGCCAGCAGTCAAGGCGGCAAGGGTCTAGTGGGAGAGACCCAGTACTTC.

This clonotype came up many times. The chain uses TRBV7-2 and TRBJ2-7, with D possibly being TRBD1 or TRBD2 (5 bases each). The germline CDR1 and CDR2 sequences are SGHTA and FQGNSA. This CDR3 comprises 16 residues. V dropped 5 bases and J dropped 4 bases, with 21 bases sitting between them. For the CDR3, the DNA is TGTGCCAGCAGCCCCCGGGGTTCGGTCCAGGGATACGAGCAGTACTTC. Amino acid sequence: CASSPRGSVQGYEQYF.

Remarks on this clonotype: A much larger clone differs by one base, so this may be a read error. The chain joins TRBV7-3 to TRBJ1-1, with D perhaps TRBD1 (6 bases). Germline CDR1 SGHTA, CDR2 FQGTGA. The CDR3 spans 13 residues. The CDR3 sequence is CAGSLKQGTEAFF. DNA for the CDR3: TGTGCCGGCAGCCTGAAACAGGGCACTGAAGCTTTCTTT.

This clonotype turned up a few times. The chain employs TRBV6-1 and TRBJ2-2; 10 bases are a match to TRBD2. The CDR3 has 14 amino acids. Germline trimming cut 5 bases from V and 6 bases from J; bases unmatched to any gene: 3. Germline values: CDR1 MNHNS, CDR2 SASEGT. CDR3 sequence (DNA): TGTGCCAGCAGTACCGGGACTAGCGCCGGGGAGCTGTTTTTT. Encoded protein: CASSTGTSAGELFF.

Many counts were recorded for this clonotype. The J gene is TRBJ2-2, the V gene TRBV11-2; 9 bases agree with TRBD2. This CDR3 comprises 17 residues. Germline CDR1 is SGHAT and CDR2 is FQNNGV. V shed 3 bases and J 0 bases; nucleotides not matched to a gene: 5. The CDR3 loop reads CASSFVPSGTNTGELFF. CDR3 in DNA: TGTGCCAGCAGCTTCGTCCCTAGCGGGACGAACACCGGGGAGCTGTTTTTT.

This clonotype has a handful of counts. V and J are TRBV6-1 and TRBJ1-5, with D possibly TRBD1 on 5 matching bases. The CDR3 extends over 14 amino acids. Germline CDR1 MNHNS, CDR2 SASEGT. The ends were cut back, 8 bases at V and 5 bases at J, with 16 bases in the middle. The CDR3 protein is CASRGGGAYQPQHF. In DNA, the CDR3 is TGTGCCAGCCGAGGTGGGGGTGCTTATCAGCCCCAGCATTTT.